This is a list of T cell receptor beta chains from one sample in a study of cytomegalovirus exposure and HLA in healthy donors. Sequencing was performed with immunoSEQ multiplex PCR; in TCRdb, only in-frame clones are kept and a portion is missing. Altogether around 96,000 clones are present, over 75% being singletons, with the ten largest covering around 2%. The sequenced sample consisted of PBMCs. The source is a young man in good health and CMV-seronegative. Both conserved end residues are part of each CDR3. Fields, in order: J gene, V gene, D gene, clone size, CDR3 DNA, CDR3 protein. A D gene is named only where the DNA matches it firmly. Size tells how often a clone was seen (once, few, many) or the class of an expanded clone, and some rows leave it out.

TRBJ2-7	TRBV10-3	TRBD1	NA	TGTGCCTCCAATCCGACAGGGGGCTCCGTCTACGAGCAGTACTTC	CASNPTGGSVYEQYF
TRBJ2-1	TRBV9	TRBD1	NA	TGTGCCAGCAGCCCACAGGGGATCGGCAATGAGCAGTTCTTC	CASSPQGIGNEQFF
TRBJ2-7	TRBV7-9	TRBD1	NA	TGTTCCAGCAGTTCAGGGGGCCCAGACGGCAAGCAGTACTTC	CSSSSGGPDGKQYF
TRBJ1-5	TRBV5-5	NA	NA	TGTGCCAGCAGCACGGATAGCCAGGGCGAAAATCAGCCCCAGCATTTT	CASSTDSQGENQPQHF
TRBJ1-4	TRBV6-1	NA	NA	TGTGCCAGCAGGGCGGGGGCGGGTAATGAAAAACTGTTTTTT	CASRAGAGNEKLFF
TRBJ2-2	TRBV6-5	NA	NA	TGTGCCAGCAGTTCCAGACTTCTAAGTGGGACCGGGGAGCTGTTTTTT	CASSSRLLSGTGELFF
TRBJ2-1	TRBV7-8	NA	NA	TGTGCCAGCAGCTTAGCGGGGGCCGCCTACAATGAGCAGTTCTTC	CASSLAGAAYNEQFF
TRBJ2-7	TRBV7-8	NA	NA	TGTGCCACAGGGCCGCCTACCTACGAGCAGTACTTC	CATGPPTYEQYF
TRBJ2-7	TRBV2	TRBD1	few	TGTGCCAGCACTCCGGGACAGAGCTCCTACGAGCAGTACTTC	CASTPGQSSYEQYF
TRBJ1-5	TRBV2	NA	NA	TGTGCCAGCAGTGGACAGAGCAATCAGCCCCAGCATTTT	CASSGQSNQPQHF
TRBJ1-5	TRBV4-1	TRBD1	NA	TGCGCCAGCAGCCGACAGGGGGTTGATCAGCCCCAGCATTTT	CASSRQGVDQPQHF
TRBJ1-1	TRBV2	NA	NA	TGTGCCAGCAGTCCTCAGGGGAAAGTAACTGAAGCTTTCTTT	CASSPQGKVTEAFF
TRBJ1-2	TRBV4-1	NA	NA	TGCGCCAGCAGCCAAGAGGTCCAGGGTCGGCGCTACACCTTC	CASSQEVQGRRYTF
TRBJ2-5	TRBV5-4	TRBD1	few	TGTGCCAGCAGCTTGGGGGACAGGGGGGAGACCCAGTACTTC	CASSLGDRGETQYF
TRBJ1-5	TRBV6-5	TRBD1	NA	TGTGCCAGCAGTCCGGGACAGGGGAACAATCAGCCCCAGCATTTT	CASSPGQGNNQPQHF
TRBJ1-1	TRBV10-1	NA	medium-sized	TGCGCCAGCAGTGACCAGAACACTGAAGCTTTCTTT	CASSDQNTEAFF